This TCR beta chain was captured by sequencing in a study of T cells after posttransplantation cyclophosphamide. Points on this clone: The antigen remains undetermined.

The germline V gene encodes CDR1 SGHNT and CDR2 YYREEE (reference sequence). CDR3 length: 14 residues. Trimming stripped 3 bases from V and 5 bases from J, with 12 bases between. The study's findings and limits: Skin or GI-infiltrating T cells shared few TRB sequences with blood.

TCRdb keeps only in-frame clones here, not all; method: immunoSEQ multiplex PCR. The sample holds 28,000 or so clones; 86% are singletons and the top ten take around 3.3%. The chain employs TRBV5-4 and TRBJ2-4; D not certain. The sequence was obtained from a man aged 45-60 years. The material sequenced was PBMCs. CDR3: CASSSQSRENIQYF. The CDR3 nucleotides read TGTGCCAGCAGCTCCCAATCGAGAGAAAACATTCAGTACTTC.